Listed here are 29 T cell receptor beta chains from one sample, sequenced in a study of blood T cell repertoires in COVID-19 (dated by TCRdb to 2019 to 2021). The library was built by means of the immunoSEQ multiplex PCR assay. As stored in TCRdb, this immuneACCESS dataset retains in-frame rearrangements with V and J assigned. A fraction of the clones does not appear; measured against another copy, unresolved V genes explain less than half of the discrepancy, and the remainder lacks a known reason. This sample gives approximately 250,000 clones in total; 88% of them show up just once. 9.5% to 13% of the sample is in the top ten clones. The sequencing input was peripheral blood. All receptors derive from an older woman with COVID-19, enrolled during active disease.

V and J are TRBV28 and TRBJ1-5, with TRBD1 matching over 7 bases. This CDR3 has 14 amino acids. V trimming: 2 bases; J trimming: 6 bases; junction bases outside the gene matches: 4. Germline values: CDR1 MDHEN, CDR2 SYDVKM. Here the CDR3 DNA reads TGTGCCAGCAGTTTAGAGGGGGCCGCTCAGCCCCAGCATTTT. This translates into CASSLEGAAQPQHF. The full variable domain, in which reference TRBV28 and TRBJ1-5 provide the parts outside the CDR3, is DVKVTQSSRYLVKRTGEKVFLECVQDMDHENMFWYRQDPGLGLRLIYFSYDVKMKEKGDIPEGYSVSREKKERFSLILESASTNQTSMYLCASSLEGAAQPQHFGDGTRLSIL.

This clone was picked up one time. The chain employs TRBV4-1 and TRBJ2-2; 8 bases fit TRBD2. The germline V gene encodes CDR1 MGHRA and CDR2 YSYEKL. Trimming removed 0 bases from V and 1 base from J; junction bases left unmatched: 4. This CDR3 is built from 17 residues. The CDR3 DNA follows: TGCGCCAGCAGCCAAGATGTAAGCGGGGGGAACACCGGGGAGCTGTTTTTT. Translation: CASSQDVSGGNTGELFF.

The chain recombines TRBV5-5 with TRBJ2-7; D is possibly TRBD1 (6 bases). CDR3 size: 15 residues. CDR1 is SGHKS and CDR2 is YYEKEE in the germline V gene (reference sequence). V lost 2 bases to trimming and J lost 2 bases, with 14 bases between them. CDR3 sequence reads: CASSFIIQGAYEQYF. CDR3 nucleotide sequence: TGTGCCAGCAGCTTCATCATACAGGGCGCCTACGAGCAGTACTTC.

This chain uses TRBV7-2 with TRBJ2-3, with 8 bases that match TRBD2. V lost 5 bases, J lost 4 bases, and 8 bases stayed unmatched. CDR3 size: 15 residues. The germline V gene encodes CDR1 SGHTA and CDR2 FQGNSA. The CDR3 region has the DNA TGTGCCAGCAGCATTAGCGGGATAGGAGCAGATACGCAGTATTTT. It specifies CASSISGIGADTQYF.

The V and J genes are TRBV18 and TRBJ1-1; the D is unclear. The V end lost 3 bases, the J end lost 4 bases, and 9 bases lay between the germline ends. This CDR3 has 13 amino acids. The germline gives CDR1 KGHSH, CDR2 LQKENI. In DNA, the CDR3 is TGTGCCAGCTCACCCCTAGAGAGCACTGAAGCTTTCTTT. This gives the protein CASSPLESTEAFF.

The chain recombines TRBV15 with TRBJ1-1; a possible D gene is TRBD1 (6 bases). The CDR3 spans 16 residues. V gave up 0 bases and J gave up 5 bases, with 16 bases separating them. Germline values: CDR1 LNHNV, CDR2 YYDKDF (reference sequence). The DNA for the CDR3 is TGTGCCACCAGCAGAGAGAGGGGGTCGGGTAGGACTGAAGCTTTCTTT. Protein: CATSRERGSGRTEAFF.

This chain links TRBV6-5 with TRBJ1-2; 10 positions match TRBD1. V gave up 2 bases and J gave up 8 bases; unmatched junction bases: 2. In germline, CDR1 is MNHEY, CDR2 SVGAGI. CDR3 length: 13 residues. CDR3 region: CASSYAGQGGYTF. The CDR3 coding sequence is TGTGCCAGCAGTTACGCGGGACAGGGGGGCTACACCTTC.

The rearrangement uses TRBV24-1 and TRBJ2-3; 8 bases fit TRBD2. This CDR3 spans 16 amino acids. Germline CDR1 and CDR2: KGHDR and SFDVKD. Trimming at V came to 3 bases and at J to 4 bases, leaving 8 bases not matched to a gene. CDR3 in DNA: TGTGCCACCAGTGATCCCCAGCGGGGGCGAGCAGATACGCAGTATTTT. Translation gives CATSDPQRGRADTQYF.

The chain recombines TRBV5-6 with TRBJ2-1, with TRBD2 matching 8 bases. J gave up 8 bases and V 2 bases, and 6 bases lay outside the gene matches. The CDR3 loop spans 14 amino acids. Germline-derived CDR1 and CDR2 are SGHDT and YYEEEE. The DNA for the CDR3 is TGTGCCAGCAGCTTACCCGGGACTAGAGATGAGCAGTTCTTC. Protein sequence: CASSLPGTRDEQFF.

V is TRBV10-1 and J is TRBJ2-2; 10 bases are a match to TRBD2. After removal of 1 base from V and 4 bases from J, the junction contained 9 bases not matched to a gene. Per the germline V gene, CDR1 is WNHNN and CDR2 is SYGVQD (reference sequence). The CDR3 contains 18 residues. CDR3 sequence: CASSEFSLAGEGTGELFF. As DNA, the CDR3 is TGCGCCAGCAGTGAGTTTTCGCTAGCGGGAGAGGGCACCGGGGAGCTGTTTTTT.

CDR3 region: CAWRTGLDSPLHF. The DNA of the CDR3 is TGTGCCTGGAGGACAGGTCTGGATTCACCCCTCCACTTT. The chain has TRBV30 and TRBJ1-6, with D perhaps TRBD1 (6 bases). The germline V gene encodes CDR1 GTSNPN and CDR2 SVGIG (reference sequence). The length of the CDR3 is 13 residues. Trimming took off 3 bases at V and 8 bases at J, with 11 bases between the two ends. Filled out from reference TRBV30 and TRBJ1-6, the complete variable domain reads SQTIHQWPATLVQPVGSPLSLECTVEGTSNPNLYWYRQAAGRGLQLLFYSVGIGQISSEVPQNLSASRPQDRQFILSSKKLLLSDSGFYLCAWRTGLDSPLHFGNGTRLTVT.

V usage is TRBV6-5 and J usage is TRBJ1-5; possibly TRBD1 for D (5 bases). The CDR3 loop spans 13 amino acids. Germline CDR1 and CDR2: MNHEY and SVGAGI. V gave up 10 bases and J gave up 6 bases, with 16 bases separating them. This CDR3 reads CATRSRGSQPQHF. The CDR3 region has the DNA TGTGCCACCAGGTCAAGGGGATCTCAGCCCCAGCATTTT.

Turning to this clone: The sample has other DNA sequences that encode this CDR3 too. J is TRBJ2-1 and V is TRBV5-6; weak D call: TRBD2 (5 bases). CDR3 size: 14 residues. Trimming stripped 0 bases from V and 2 bases from J, with 6 bases between. Germline CDR1 is SGHDT and CDR2 is YYEEEE. The CDR3 DNA follows: TGTGCCAGCAGCTTGGGACTAACCTACAATGAGCAGTTCTTC. This gives the protein CASSLGLTYNEQFF.

The rearrangement joins TRBV7-9 to TRBJ1-1; D unresolved. The germline V gene encodes CDR1 SEHNR and CDR2 FQNEAQ (reference sequence). V lost 4 bases and J 5 bases, leaving 11 bases between the germline ends. The CDR3 runs to 13 residues. In DNA form, the CDR3 reads TGTGCCAGCAGCTCGGGAGAGGTGACTGAAGCTTTCTTT. Translating gives CASSSGEVTEAFF. Combining the CDR3 with reference TRBV7-9 and TRBJ1-1 gives the whole variable domain DTGVSQNPRHKITKRGQNVTFRCDPISEHNRLYWYRQTLGQGPEFLTYFQNEAQLEKSRLLSDRFSAERPKGSFSTLEIQRTEQGDSAMYLCASSSGEVTEAFFGQGTRLTVV.

This chain uses TRBV2 with TRBJ2-5; tentative D call: TRBD1 (5 bases). Germline values: CDR1 SNHLY, CDR2 FYNNEI. The V end lost 6 bases, the J end lost 1 base, and 9 bases lay between the germline ends. The CDR3 covers 13 residues. The chain's CDR3 is CASRQGAQETQYF. CDR3 in DNA: TGTGCCAGCAGGCAGGGTGCCCAAGAGACCCAGTACTTC. The full variable domain, rest sourced from reference TRBV2 and TRBJ2-5, is EPEVTQTPSHQVTQMGQEVILRCVPISNHLYFYWYRQILGQKVEFLVSFYNNEISEKSEIFDDQFSVERPDGSNFTLKIRSTKLEDSAMYFCASRQGAQETQYFGPGTRLLVL.

The gene calls are TRBV11-1 and TRBJ2-7; D is possibly TRBD2 (6 bases). The CDR3 is made up of 16 amino acids. The germline V and J ends were trimmed by 5 bases and 3 bases, with 20 bases remaining between them. Per germline, CDR1 SGHAT and CDR2 FQDESV (reference sequence). The CDR3 nucleotides read TGTGCCAGCAGCCCCGGATCCGGGGGAGGTTTCTACGAGCAGTACTTC. Amino acid sequence: CASSPGSGGGFYEQYF.

V and J are TRBV6-5 and TRBJ2-3; D is perhaps TRBD2 (5 bases). The ends were cut back, 0 bases at V and 4 bases at J, with 14 bases in the middle. The CDR3 sequence is 16 residues long. CDR1 is MNHEY, CDR2 SVGAGI, per germline. The CDR3 here is CASSYSRQRAADTQYF. CDR3 nucleotides: TGTGCCAGCAGTTACTCGAGGCAGAGGGCGGCAGATACGCAGTATTTT.

The J gene is TRBJ2-7, the V gene TRBV6-5, with TRBD2 matching over 7 bases. Germline V gene sequence: CDR1 MNHEY, CDR2 SVGAGI. V trimming: 8 bases; J trimming: 0 bases; junction bases outside the gene matches: 7. The CDR3 covers 14 residues. The CDR3 DNA reads TGTGCCAGCGGGGCGGGACTAAGCTCCTACGAGCAGTACTTC. It encodes CASGAGLSSYEQYF.

The CDR3 reads CASSLGQTFYEQYF. In DNA, the CDR3 is TGTGCCAGCAGCTTGGGACAAACTTTCTACGAGCAGTACTTC. V and J are TRBV5-8 and TRBJ2-7; no firm D call. Germline V gene data show CDR1 as SGHTS and CDR2 as YDEGEE. Trimming left V 0 bases short and J 3 bases short, with 10 bases between. The CDR3 is made up of 14 amino acids.

V usage is TRBV29-1 and J usage is TRBJ1-1; no reliable D call. This CDR3 comprises 15 residues. Germline V lookup: CDR1 SQVTM, CDR2 ANQGSEA. The germline V and J ends were trimmed by 6 bases and 5 bases, with 22 bases remaining between them. The CDR3 DNA reads as TGCAGCGTCGGCAATGTGGGCGGGGAATTTACTGAAGCTTTCTTT. Amino acids: CSVGNVGGEFTEAFF.

The chain joins TRBV30 to TRBJ1-6, with TRBD1 identical over 10 bases. From germline, CDR1 is GTSNPN and CDR2 SVGIG (reference sequence). V lost 4 bases and J lost 3; bases outside the gene matches: 3. CDR3 length: 15 residues. The CDR3 here is CAWMTGGYYNSPLHF. The CDR3 region has the DNA TGTGCCTGGATGACAGGGGGCTACTATAATTCACCCCTCCACTTT.

This clone has just one count. The chain combines TRBV2 with TRBJ2-2; TRBD1 matches 7 bases. The CDR3 covers 15 residues. Per germline, CDR1 SNHLY and CDR2 FYNNEI. Trimming took 7 bases from V and 0 from J; bases not matched to a gene: 5. The CDR3 here is CASTRDSSNTGELFF. CDR3 coding DNA: TGTGCCAGCACCCGGGACAGCTCGAACACCGGGGAGCTGTTTTTT.

The rearrangement links TRBV20-1 to TRBJ2-5, with D possibly matching TRBD1 (6 bases). The CDR3 length is 13 residues. V lost 3 bases and J lost 5, with 13 bases in between. Germline V gene lookup returns CDR1 DFQATT and CDR2 SNEGSKA (reference sequence). The CDR3 sequence is CSASAGGGETQYF. CDR3 DNA sequence: TGCAGTGCTAGTGCTGGGGGCGGGGAGACCCAGTACTTC.

The sample holds a few counts of this clone. Other DNA sequences in the sample encode the same CDR3. The CDR3: CASSFRGTEAFF. For the CDR3, the DNA is TGCGCCAGCAGCTTCAGGGGGACTGAAGCTTTCTTT. The rearrangement uses TRBV5-1 and TRBJ1-1; 7 bases agree with TRBD1. The length of the CDR3 is 12 residues. Germline lookup yields CDR1 SGHRS and CDR2 YFSETQ. J lost 5 bases, V lost 2 bases, and 0 bases had no gene match.

The rearrangement joins TRBV5-1 to TRBJ1-1; D is possibly TRBD1 (5 bases). The CDR3 is 15 amino acids. The germline CDR1 and CDR2 sequences are SGHRS and YFSETQ. The V end lost 1 base, the J end lost 5 bases, and 15 bases lay between the germline ends. For the CDR3, the DNA is TGCGCCAGCAGCTTGAGCTGGGGAGGGGCGACTGAAGCTTTCTTT. It encodes CASSLSWGGATEAFF.

The chain joins TRBV24-1 to TRBJ2-6, with TRBD1 matching over 8 bases. Germline V gene lookup returns CDR1 KGHDR and CDR2 SFDVKD. This CDR3 spans 17 amino acids. V lost 5 bases and J lost 0; bases outside the gene matches: 5. The CDR3 loop is CATSGVQGVSGANVLTF. Written as DNA, the CDR3 is TGTGCCACCAGTGGAGTACAGGGGGTCTCTGGGGCCAACGTCCTGACTTTC.

V usage is TRBV7-2 and J usage is TRBJ2-3; the match to TRBD2 covers 15 bases. Trimming removed 2 bases from V and 0 bases from J; junction bases left unmatched: 3. Germline V gene lookup returns CDR1 SGHTA and CDR2 FQGNSA. The CDR3 has 18 residues. The CDR3 DNA sequence: TGTGCCAGCAGCTTATGGACTAGCGGGAGGGCGAGCACAGATACGCAGTATTTT. Translating gives CASSLWTSGRASTDTQYF.

This sequence joins TRBV19 and TRBJ2-7; tentatively, D is TRBD2 (5 bases). V was shortened by 4 bases and J by 2 bases, with 12 bases between the two germline ends. In germline, CDR1 is LNHDA, CDR2 SQIVND (reference sequence). The CDR3 is made up of 14 amino acids. The CDR3 DNA sequence: TGTGCCAGTAGTAGTGGCGGGCGACCCTACGAGCAGTACTTC. It translates to CASSSGGRPYEQYF.

The chain has TRBV7-2 and TRBJ2-3; TRBD2 matches at 7 bases. The CDR3 covers 15 residues. Germline V gene lookup returns CDR1 SGHTA and CDR2 FQGNSA. V trimming: 0 bases; J trimming: 2 bases; junction bases outside the gene matches: 2. CDR3 DNA: TGTGCCAGCAGCTTAGCAGCGGGACCCACAGATACGCAGTATTTT. Protein: CASSLAAGPTDTQYF.